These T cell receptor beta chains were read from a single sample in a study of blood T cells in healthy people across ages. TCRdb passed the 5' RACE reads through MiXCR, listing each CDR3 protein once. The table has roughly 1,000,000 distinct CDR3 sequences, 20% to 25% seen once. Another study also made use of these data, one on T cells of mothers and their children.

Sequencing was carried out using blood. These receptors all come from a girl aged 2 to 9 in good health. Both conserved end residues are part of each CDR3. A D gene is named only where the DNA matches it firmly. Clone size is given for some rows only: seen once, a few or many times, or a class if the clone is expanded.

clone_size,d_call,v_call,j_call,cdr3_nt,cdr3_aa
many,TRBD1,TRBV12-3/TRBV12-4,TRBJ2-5,TGTGCCAGCAGTTTGGGGACAGGAGAGACCCAGTACTTC,CASSLGTGETQYF
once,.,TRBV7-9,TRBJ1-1,TGTGCCAGCAGCTGGGCCGGGGGGATTGAAGCTTTCTTT,CASSWAGGIEAFF
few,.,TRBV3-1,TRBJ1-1,TGTGCCAGCAGCCAAGTTCTGTTCACTGAAGCTTTCTTT,CASSQVLFTEAFF
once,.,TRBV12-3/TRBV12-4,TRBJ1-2,TGTGCCAGCAGTTTCGCGCAGGACAACCCCGGCTACACCTTC,CASSFAQDNPGYTF
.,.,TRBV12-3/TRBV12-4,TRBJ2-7,TGTGCCATCAGCCAGATCAGGGGCGGGGCCTTGTCCTACGAGCAGTACTTC,CAISQIRGGALSYEQYF
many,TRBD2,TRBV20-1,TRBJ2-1,TGCAGTGCTCCGATGTCTAGCGGGAGAGGTCCGGATGAGCAGTTCTTC,CSAPMSSGRGPDEQFF
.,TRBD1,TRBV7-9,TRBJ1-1,TGTGCCAGCAGCTTAAGGGACAGGGTCACTGAAGCTTTCTTT,CASSLRDRVTEAFF
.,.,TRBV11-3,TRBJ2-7,TGTGCCAGCAGCCCCCCGGACAGCCTCTACGAGCAGTACTTC,CASSPPDSLYEQYF
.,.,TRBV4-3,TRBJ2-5,TGCGCCAGCAGCCAAGATTTCGGGGGCCGGGAAGAGACCCAGTACTTC,CASSQDFGGREETQYF
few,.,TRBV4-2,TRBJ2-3,TGTGCCAGCAGCCAAGATCGCGGGGCGGATACGCAGTATTTT,CASSQDRGADTQYF
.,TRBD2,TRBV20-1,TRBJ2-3,TGCAGCCTTCCTGGGGAGGGAAACACAGATACGCAGTATTTT,CSLPGEGNTDTQYF
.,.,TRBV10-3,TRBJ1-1,TGTGCCATCAGCGATTCGTCAGCGAACACTGAAGCTTTCTTT,CAISDSSANTEAFF
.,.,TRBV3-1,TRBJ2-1,TGTGCCAGCAGCCAGCAAGGACTATTCAATGAGCAGTTCTTC,CASSQQGLFNEQFF
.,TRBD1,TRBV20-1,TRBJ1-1,TGCAGTGCCGAGACAGGGCTCGGCACTGAAGCTTTCTTT,CSAETGLGTEAFF
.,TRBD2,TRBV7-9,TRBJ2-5,TGTGCCAGCGGCCCCACTGGAGATAGCGGGAGACAAGAGACCCAGTACTTC,CASGPTGDSGRQETQYF
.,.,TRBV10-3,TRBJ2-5,TGTGCCATCAGTGTGACGGGCTCAGGGACCCAGTACTTC,CAISVTGSGTQYF
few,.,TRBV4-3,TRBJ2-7,TGCGCCAGCGGCCAAGGAACGGGGCGCTACGAGCAGTACTTC,CASGQGTGRYEQYF
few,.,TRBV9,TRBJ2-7,TGTGCCAGCAGCCCCGGTTTCCACGAGCAGTACTTC,CASSPGFHEQYF
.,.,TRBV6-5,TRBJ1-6,TGTGCCAGCAGTTTTACAGGGATCTCCTATAATTCACCCCTCCACTTT,CASSFTGISYNSPLHF
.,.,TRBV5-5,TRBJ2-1,TGTGCCAGCAGCTTGTTGGAGGGCTCCTACAATGAGCAGTTCTTC,CASSLLEGSYNEQFF
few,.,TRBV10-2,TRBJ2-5,TGCGCCAGCACCGGGATACAAGAGACCCAGTACTTC,CASTGIQETQYF
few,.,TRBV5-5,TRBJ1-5,TGTGCCAGCAGCTTGGGGGTACAGGATCAGCCCCAGCATTTT,CASSLGVQDQPQHF
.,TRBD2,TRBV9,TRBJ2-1,TGTGCCAGCAGCGTTGGGACTAGCCCTAACAATGAGCAGTTCTTC,CASSVGTSPNNEQFF
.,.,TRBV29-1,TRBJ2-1,TGCAGCGTAGGGAGGGGACAAGTCACGAATGAGCAGTTCTTC,CSVGRGQVTNEQFF
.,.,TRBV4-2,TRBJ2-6,TGTGCCAGCAGCCAACCCCAAGCCCCCTCTGGGGCCAACGTCCTGACTTTC,CASSQPQAPSGANVLTF
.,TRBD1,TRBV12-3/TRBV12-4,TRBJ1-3,TGTACCAGCATCGAGGGACAGGGGGCGTCTTCTGGAAACACCATATATTTT,CTSIEGQGASSGNTIYF
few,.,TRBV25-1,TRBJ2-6,TGTGCCAGCAGTGGGGGGGCCAATGGGGCCAGCGTCCTGACTTTC,CASSGGANGASVLTF
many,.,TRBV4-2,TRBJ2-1,TGTGCCAGCAGCCAGGACCTGAGCTCCTACAATGAGCAGTTCTTC,CASSQDLSSYNEQFF
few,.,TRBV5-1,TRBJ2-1,TGCGCCAGCAGACGGGACCCGCATGGAAGAGAATCGTTCAATGAGCAGTTCTTC,CASRRDPHGRESFNEQFF
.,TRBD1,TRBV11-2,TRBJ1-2,TGTGCCAGCAGCTTCCTTCCGGGACAGAGCTATGGCTACACCTTC,CASSFLPGQSYGYTF
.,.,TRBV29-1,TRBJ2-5,TGCAGCGTTGTGGGGGCGCGGGAGACCCAGTACTTC,CSVVGARETQYF
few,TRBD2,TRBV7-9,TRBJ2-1,TGTGCCAGCAGCTTAGTATATAGCGGGGACAATGAGCAGTTCTTC,CASSLVYSGDNEQFF
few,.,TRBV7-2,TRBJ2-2,TGTGCCAGCAGCTTATGGGCGAGGGGCGGGGAGCTGTTTTTT,CASSLWARGGELFF
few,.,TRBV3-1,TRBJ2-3,TGTGCCAGCAGCCAATTGTCCCCGGATACGCAGTATTTT,CASSQLSPDTQYF
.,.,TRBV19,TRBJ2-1,TGTGCCAGTAGTATTTCAGGGGGACTACTAGTCAGCTCCTACAATGAGCAGTCCTTC,CASSISGGLLVSSYNEQSF
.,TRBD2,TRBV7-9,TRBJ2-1,TGTGCCAGCAGCTCCAAGGGACTAGCGGACAATGAGCAGTTCTTC,CASSSKGLADNEQFF
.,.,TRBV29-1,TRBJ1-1,TGCAGCGTTGAAGGGAATGAAGCTTTCTTT,CSVEGNEAFF
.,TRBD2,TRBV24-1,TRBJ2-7,TGTGCCACCAAGATCCGGACTAGCGGGTACTACGAGCAGTACTTC,CATKIRTSGYYEQYF
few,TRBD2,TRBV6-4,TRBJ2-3,TGTGCCAGCCCGGGACTAGCTACCCGGGGGTATTTT,CASPGLATRGYF
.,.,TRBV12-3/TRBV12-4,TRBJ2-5,TGTGCCAGCAGTCCCTTAGGGGCGAGGGGCCAAGAGACCCAGTACTTC,CASSPLGARGQETQYF
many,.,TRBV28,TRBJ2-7,TGTGCCAGCAGCCCAACAGCCACCTACGAGCAGTACTTC,CASSPTATYEQYF
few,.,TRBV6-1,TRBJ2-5,TGTGCCAGCGACAGTACGCTCCAAGAGACCCAGTACTTC,CASDSTLQETQYF